Shown below are 5 T cell receptor beta chains from a single sample sequenced in a study of blood T cell repertoires in COVID-19. The method was immunoSEQ multiplex PCR; TCRdb's version includes in-frame clones alone and lacks a portion of them. The sample yields 200,000 to 250,000 clones, more than 75% seen once. Input material: peripheral blood. The receptors derive from a woman in her 70s with COVID-19, enrolled during active disease.

The gene calls are TRBV19 and TRBJ2-5; tentative D call: TRBD1 (5 bases). V lost 5 bases and J lost 2, with 15 bases in between. The germline CDR1 and CDR2 sequences are LNHDA and SQIVND (reference sequence). This CDR3 comprises 15 residues. The CDR3 DNA reads as TGTGCCAGTAGTCTCGGGTTGACAGTACAAGAGACCCAGTACTTC. It specifies CASSLGLTVQETQYF.

This sequence joins TRBV10-3 and TRBJ1-1; perhaps TRBD1 as D (6 bases). Germline V CDR1 and CDR2: ENHRY, SYGVKD. The V end was cut by 4 bases, the J end by 3 bases, with 12 bases between. The length of the CDR3 is 14 residues. The CDR3 coding sequence is TGTGCCATCAGTGTTCAGGGGCCAGACACTGAAGCTTTCTTT. As protein: CAISVQGPDTEAFF.

The chain has TRBV18 and TRBJ2-4; TRBD2 is a possible D gene (5 bases). Per the germline V gene, CDR1 is KGHSH and CDR2 is LQKENI. Trimming took off 2 bases at V and 8 bases at J, with 10 bases between the two ends. CDR3 size: 13 residues. The CDR3 nucleotides read TGTGCCAGCTCACCAGGGGTCGGGGACATTCAGTACTTC. Its translation: CASSPGVGDIQYF. Full variable domain (remainder filled in from reference TRBV18 and TRBJ2-4): NAGVMQNPRHLVRRRGQEARLRCSPMKGHSHVYWYRQLPEEGLKFMVYLQKENIIDESGMPKERFSAEFPKEGPSILRIQQVVRGDSAAYFCASSPGVGDIQYFGAGTRLSVL.

The chain is built from TRBV6-2 or TRBV6-3 and TRBJ2-7; 7 nucleotides match TRBD1. Germline V gene sequence: CDR1 MNHEY, CDR2 SVGEGT. The CDR3 has 15 amino acids. Trimming took 2 bases from V and 2 from J; bases not matched to a gene: 6. The chain's CDR3 is CASSYGQGDPYEQYF. The DNA of the CDR3 is TGTGCCAGCAGTTACGGGCAGGGGGATCCCTACGAGCAGTACTTC.

This rearrangement joins TRBV19 to TRBJ2-1, with D maybe TRBD2 (5 bases). CDR3 length equals 15 residues. Deletions cut 4 bases from V and 2 bases from J, with 12 bases between. Germline loops: CDR1 LNHDA, CDR2 SQIVND (reference sequence). The CDR3 loop reads CASSRTPSTYNEQFF. The CDR3 region has the DNA TGTGCCAGTAGTAGGACTCCGAGCACCTACAATGAGCAGTTCTTC.